The 8 T cell receptor beta chains presented below share a single source sample, sequenced in a study of blood T cell repertoires in COVID-19. TCRdb keeps only in-frame clones here, not all; method: immunoSEQ multiplex PCR. The sample contains about 270,000 clones, 88% of which appear only once. The specimen sequenced was PBMCs or T cells enriched from blood (not recorded which). The receptor source for this set is a woman in her forties or fifties who had recovered from COVID-19.

The chain carries TRBV28 and TRBJ1-2, with D possibly matching TRBD1 (5 bases). Trimming took off 3 bases at V and 3 bases at J, with 8 bases between the two ends. The CDR3 has 13 amino acids. CDR1 and CDR2 from the germline V gene are MDHEN and SYDVKM. The CDR3 DNA is TGTGCCAGCAGTTTCCCGGGGGACTATGGCTACACCTTC. Its protein product is CASSFPGDYGYTF.

CDR3 coding DNA: TGTGCCAGCAGCCGAGGACAGGGTTTCGAGCAGTACTTC. Its translation is CASSRGQGFEQYF. This chain joins TRBV3-1 (or the pseudogene TRBV3-2) and TRBJ2-7; 8 bases map to TRBD1. The CDR3 is made up of 13 amino acids. Germline CDR1 LGHDT, CDR2 YNNKEL (reference sequence). V gave up 4 bases and J gave up 6 bases; unmatched junction bases: 5.

The chain is built from TRBV5-1 and TRBJ2-3, with D hard to call. V lost 4 bases to trimming and J lost 2 bases, with 14 bases between them. The CDR3 runs 15 residues. Germline V gene sequence: CDR1 SGHRS, CDR2 YFSETQ. The DNA of the CDR3 is TGCGCCAGCAGCCCCGATCCTAGAATCACAGATACGCAGTATTTT. Protein product: CASSPDPRITDTQYF.

V gene TRBV2 combines with J gene TRBJ1-6; D gene uncertain. Trimming took off 3 bases at V and 8 bases at J, with 5 bases between the two ends. CDR1 and CDR2 (germline): SNHLY, FYNNEI. The CDR3 extends over 12 amino acids. The CDR3: CASSDPYSPLHF. Here the CDR3 DNA reads TGTGCCAGCAGTGATCCGTATTCACCCCTCCACTTT.

The rearrangement links TRBV5-1 to TRBJ2-5; possible D gene TRBD1, 6 bases. The CDR3 length is 15 residues. V was shortened by 4 bases and J by 5 bases, with 18 bases between the two germline ends. The V gene's germline CDR1 is SGHRS and CDR2 YFSETQ. The CDR3 region is CASSGTSGDGETQYF. The CDR3 region has the DNA TGCGCCAGCAGCGGAACTTCAGGGGACGGGGAGACCCAGTACTTC.

The rearrangement joins TRBV28 to TRBJ1-1, with unresolved D. The germline V gene has CDR1 MDHEN and CDR2 SYDVKM. Deletions cut 5 bases from V and 0 bases from J, with 10 bases between. The CDR3 covers 14 residues. CDR3 loop: CASSHHGLNTEAFF. The CDR3 DNA is TGTGCCAGCAGTCATCATGGGCTGAACACTGAAGCTTTCTTT.

V and J are TRBV2 and TRBJ1-2; the match to TRBD1 covers 7 bases. The junction had 11 bases not matched to a gene; V was cut back by 3 bases and J by 10 bases. Per the germline V gene, CDR1 is SNHLY and CDR2 is FYNNEI. The CDR3 runs to 14 residues. The CDR3 bases are TGTGCCAGCAGTGAGAACCGGGACAGTTCTTTCTACACCTTC. Translated: CASSENRDSSFYTF.

The genes are TRBV27 and TRBJ1-2, with a possible D match to TRBD1 (5 bases). V was shortened by 8 bases and J by 1 base, with 14 bases between the two germline ends. The CDR3 has 14 residues. Per germline, CDR1 MNHEY and CDR2 SMNVEV (reference sequence). DNA for the CDR3: TGTGCCAGCGCGGGAACGGGACGTAACTATGGCTACACCTTC. Translation: CASAGTGRNYGYTF.